This TCR beta chain was obtained from a study of T cell changes during pregnancy in multiple sclerosis. The ends were cut back, 6 bases at V and 8 bases at J, with 10 bases in the middle. Germline-derived CDR1 and CDR2 are DFQATT and SNEGSKA (reference sequence). This CDR3 is 10 amino acids long. Clones were read by immunoSEQ multiplex PCR, and TCRdb kept only the in-frame ones, dropping some. This table holds roughly 76,000 clones, 90% to 95% found once. This receptor was taken from a female donor with multiple sclerosis, enrolled in a pregnancy study. Here the sequenced sample was CD4+ T cells from peripheral blood mononuclear cells, taken in the second trimester of pregnancy. This chain connects TRBV20-1 to TRBJ1-1; D ambiguous. Here the CDR3 reads CSAKQREAFF. The CDR3 DNA reads as TGCAGTGCCAAACAGAGAGAAGCTTTCTTT.